Listed here are 26 T cell receptor beta chains from one sample, sequenced in a study of T cells in Graves' hyperthyroidism and ophthalmopathy. The CDR3 regions of TCR beta were amplified from RNA transcripts. TCR CDR3 regions were first amplified by RT-PCR with HTBI primers. TCRdb re-analysed the multiplex PCR reads in MiXCR, keeping a single row per CDR3 protein. The data contain approximately 570,000 distinct CDR3 sequences, about 20% of them singletons. The sequenced material came from blood. The receptors here all came from a man aged 35 to 55 with Graves' ophthalmopathy.

This clonotype was found a few times. The chain couples TRBV13 to TRBJ2-3; TRBD2 agrees at 9 bases. The J segment lost 6 bases and the V segment lost 5 bases, leaving 15 bases of the junction unmatched. The germline gives CDR1 PRHDT, CDR2 FYEKMQ (reference sequence). The CDR3 totals 17 residues. The CDR3 is CASSPGGSGGYHDTQYF. Here the CDR3 DNA reads TGTGCCAGCAGCCCGGGGGGAAGCGGGGGGTACCACGATACGCAGTATTTT. The full variable domain, completed using reference TRBV13 and TRBJ2-3, is AAGVIQSPRHLIKEKRETATLKCYPIPRHDTVYWYQQGPGQDPQFLISFYEKMQSDKGSIPDRFSAQQFSDYHSELNMSSLELGDSALYFCASSPGGSGGYHDTQYFGPGTRLTVL.

This clonotype turned up a few times. V is TRBV6-1 and J is TRBJ2-7; 12 nucleotides line up with TRBD2. The CDR3 sequence is 17 residues long. J gave up 2 bases and V 10 bases, and 15 bases lay outside the gene matches. Germline V CDR1 and CDR2: MNHNS, SASEGT. The CDR3 region has the DNA TGTGCCAACAGCTATCACCGACTAGCGGGGGTACCCTACGAGCAGTACTTC. Protein sequence: CANSYHRLAGVPYEQYF.

This clonotype was recorded many times. V and J are TRBV7-3 and TRBJ2-1; 11 nucleotides match TRBD2. V gave up 6 bases and J gave up 7 bases; unmatched junction bases: 8. CDR1 is SGHTA, CDR2 FQGTGA, per germline. This CDR3 spans 15 amino acids. Here the CDR3 DNA reads TGTGCCAGCAGATTAGCGGGGGGGCCGGGTAATGAGCAGTTCTTC. Translation: CASRLAGGPGNEQFF.

The chain carries TRBV6-2 or TRBV6-3 and TRBJ2-4, with D perhaps TRBD1 or TRBD2 (5 bases each). Germline CDR1 reads MNHEY; CDR2 reads SVGEGT. Trimming took 9 bases from V and 3 from J, leaving 12 bases between them. The CDR3 consists of 13 residues. CDR3 DNA: TGTGCCAGTCGTCCAGGGAGCAAAAACATTCAGTACTTC. Amino acid sequence: CASRPGSKNIQYF.

The genes are TRBV10-3 and TRBJ2-7; TRBD2 agrees at 9 bases. The V gene's germline CDR1 is ENHRY and CDR2 SYGVKD. Unmatched junction bases numbered 2, after V lost 6 bases and J lost 2 bases. CDR3 size: 13 residues. CDR3 region: CAISRLAAYEQYF. The DNA for the CDR3 is TGTGCCATCAGCCGACTAGCGGCCTACGAGCAGTACTTC.

Remarks on this clonotype: A much more abundant neighbour one base away suggests this may be a read error. The gene calls are TRBV5-1 and TRBJ1-1; D unresolved. The V end was cut by 8 bases, the J end by 8 bases, with 16 bases between. Germline V gene sequence: CDR1 SGHRS, CDR2 YFSETQ. The CDR3 is made up of 12 amino acids. The CDR3 DNA sequence: TGCGCCAGGAGCCCGAACCGACTCGAAGCTTTCTTT. Translation gives CARSPNRLEAFF.

Details on this clonotype: A much larger clone lies one base from this, so it may be a read error. V and J are TRBV12-3 or TRBV12-4 and TRBJ1-2; no clear D. The length of the CDR3 is 17 residues. V lost 5 bases to trimming and J lost 4 bases, with 23 bases between them. The CDR3 spells CASSDRGVQARSYGYTF. The CDR3 DNA reads TGTGCCAGCAGTGATCGCGGGGTTCAGGCACGATCCTATGGCTACACCTTC.

At least ten counts were recorded for this clonotype. V gene TRBV6-2 or TRBV6-3 combines with J gene TRBJ2-7; TRBD2 matches at 7 bases. Unmatched junction bases numbered 12, after V lost 4 bases and J lost 0 bases. The germline CDR1 and CDR2 sequences are MNHEY and SVGEGT. The CDR3 is 17 amino acids. DNA of the CDR3: TGTGCCAGCAGTTGGAACCCCCAGAAGCGGGGCTCCTACGAGCAGTACTTC. Translated, it gives CASSWNPQKRGSYEQYF.

The chain couples TRBV9 to TRBJ2-1, with 10 bases lining up with TRBD2. Germline V gives CDR1 SGDLS, CDR2 YYNGEE. The CDR3 covers 14 residues. V trimming: 2 bases; J trimming: 6 bases; junction bases outside the gene matches: 2. The CDR3 loop is CASSVQRGGNEQFF. CDR3 nucleotide sequence: TGTGCCAGCAGCGTCCAGCGGGGGGGCAATGAGCAGTTCTTC.

This clonotype has a handful of counts. The gene calls are TRBV20-1 and TRBJ2-2; 7 positions match TRBD2. The V segment lost 4 bases and the J segment 2 bases; nucleotides outside the gene matches: 16. Germline loops: CDR1 DFQATT, CDR2 SNEGSKA (reference sequence). The CDR3 is made up of 18 amino acids. CDR3 sequence reads: CSAIPGLPSPSNTGELFF. The DNA for the CDR3 is TGCAGTGCTATACCGGGACTACCGTCCCCGAGTAACACCGGGGAGCTGTTTTTT.

With regard to this clonotype: This may stem from a read error, because a much larger clone lies one nucleotide away. The CDR3 end shows no conserved phenylalanine or tryptophan, and so a read error is likely. Written as DNA, the CDR3 is TGTGCCAGCTCACCAATGTACCAAGAGACCCAGTACTGC. Encoded protein: CASSPMYQETQYC. The chain carries TRBV18 and TRBJ2-5; the D is unclear. The germline gives CDR1 KGHSH, CDR2 LQKENI. Trimming pared 2 bases from V and 0 bases from J, leaving 4 bases between. The CDR3 has 13 amino acids.

This clonotype came up a few times. The genes are TRBV5-1 and TRBJ2-5, with a weak D call TRBD2 (5 bases). The CDR3 runs 16 residues. V shed 0 bases and J shed 4 bases, with 16 bases lying between them. Germline V gives CDR1 SGHRS, CDR2 YFSETQ. Here the CDR3 DNA reads TGCGCCAGCAGCTTGGGTGGAGGATCGTCAACAGAGACCCAGTACTTC. It translates to CASSLGGGSSTETQYF. Complete variable domain (other parts from reference TRBV5-1 and TRBJ2-5): KAGVTQTPRYLIKTRGQQVTLSCSPISGHRSVSWYQQTPGQGLQFLFEYFSETQRNKGNFPGRFSGRQFSNSRSEMNVSTLELGDSALYLCASSLGGGSSTETQYFGPGTRLLVL.

This clonotype was seen a handful of times. The rearrangement uses TRBV6-5 and TRBJ2-2, with D unclear. Trimming took off 2 bases at V and 8 bases at J, with 9 bases between the two ends. The CDR3 has 13 amino acids. The germline V gene encodes CDR1 MNHEY and CDR2 SVGAGI. The CDR3 protein is CASSYRSSGELFF. CDR3 coding DNA: TGTGCCAGCAGTTACAGAAGCTCAGGGGAGCTGTTTTTT.

This clonotype has ten or more counts. The chain employs TRBV28 and TRBJ2-7; TRBD2 matches at 10 bases. CDR3 size: 15 residues. Germline CDR1 is MDHEN and CDR2 is SYDVKM. V dropped 5 bases and J dropped 1; count of bases not matched to a gene: 5. DNA of the CDR3: TGTGCCAGCAGTGAACTAGCGGGATGGTCCTACGAGCAGTACTTC. It is translated as CASSELAGWSYEQYF.

The chain joins TRBV7-2 to TRBJ2-7; the D is unclear. The CDR3 is 13 amino acids. V was trimmed by 5 bases and J by 4 bases, leaving 12 bases between them. CDR1 is SGHTA, CDR2 FQGNSA, per germline. The CDR3 protein is CASSPLMPYEQYF. The CDR3 DNA follows: TGTGCCAGCAGCCCCTTGATGCCGTACGAGCAGTACTTC.

This clonotype occurred a few times. This chain connects TRBV6-1 to TRBJ1-2, with D perhaps matching TRBD1 (5 bases). The germline V and J ends were trimmed by 4 bases and 5 bases, with 11 bases remaining between them. The CDR3 is 13 amino acids. Germline CDR1 MNHNS, CDR2 SASEGT. The CDR3 nucleotides read TGTGCCAGCAGTGGCGGGACGAAATATGGCTACACCTTC. Translated, it gives CASSGGTKYGYTF.

This clonotype was seen a handful of times. The chain has TRBV3-1 and TRBJ1-5; D is unclear. The CDR3 runs to 15 residues. CDR1 is LGHDT and CDR2 is YNNKEL in the germline V gene (reference sequence). Trimming pared 0 bases from V and 0 bases from J, leaving 6 bases between. CDR3 sequence reads: CASSQDISSNQPQHF. The CDR3 DNA is TGTGCCAGCAGCCAAGATATTAGTAGCAATCAGCCCCAGCATTTT.

This clonotype was found many times. The chain employs TRBV20-1 and TRBJ2-3; 8 bases match TRBD2. The V and J ends lost 6 bases and 0 bases, in that order; junction bases with no gene match: 11. The CDR3 is 16 amino acids. Germline CDR1 DFQATT, CDR2 SNEGSKA (reference sequence). This CDR3 reads CSAAFVLAGSTDTQYF. DNA for the CDR3: TGCAGTGCGGCCTTCGTTCTAGCGGGTAGCACAGATACGCAGTATTTT.

The chain is built from TRBV28 and TRBJ1-6; 9 bases map to TRBD1. Germline V gene lookup returns CDR1 MDHEN and CDR2 SYDVKM. The CDR3 loop spans 14 amino acids. The V segment lost 6 bases and the J segment 10 bases; nucleotides outside the gene matches: 7. This CDR3 reads CASSTGQGSSPLHF. The CDR3 DNA sequence: TGTGCCAGCAGCACGGGACAGGGTAGCTCACCCCTCCACTTT.

The chain combines TRBV9 with TRBJ1-2; possibly TRBD1 for D (6 bases). V was clipped by 4 bases and J by 0 bases, with 16 bases between them. The CDR3 spans 16 residues. Germline V lookup: CDR1 SGDLS, CDR2 YYNGEE. Written as DNA, the CDR3 is TGTGCCAGCAGCCCAGGGGCAGGACTAGCTAACTATGGCTACACCTTC. Translated, it gives CASSPGAGLANYGYTF. The complete variable domain, with remaining parts taken from reference TRBV9 and TRBJ1-2, reads DSGVTQTPKHLITATGQRVTLRCSPRSGDLSVYWYQQSLDQGLQFLIQYYNGEERAKGNILERFSAQQFPDLHSELNLSSLELGDSALYFCASSPGAGLANYGYTFGSGTRLTVV.

In this sample, this clonotype turned up many times. The V gene is TRBV12-3 or TRBV12-4, the J gene TRBJ2-1, with a tentative D call TRBD2 (6 bases). The length of the CDR3 is 16 residues. The ends were cut back, 7 bases at V and 6 bases at J, with 22 bases in the middle. This CDR3 reads CASTYQGGGLGNEQFF. CDR3 sequence (DNA): TGTGCCAGCACCTACCAGGGAGGCGGGTTGGGCAATGAGCAGTTCTTC.

Many counts were recorded for this clonotype. The chain links TRBV7-3 to TRBJ2-3, with TRBD2 matching 10 bases. The CDR3 totals 16 residues. V lost 6 bases, J lost 0 bases, and 6 bases stayed unmatched. Germline CDR1 and CDR2: SGHTA and FQGTGA. The CDR3 here is CASSSGAGGSTDTQYF. Written as DNA, the CDR3 is TGTGCCAGCAGTTCCGGAGCGGGAGGGAGCACAGATACGCAGTATTTT.

The chain uses TRBV3-1 and TRBJ2-3, with TRBD2 matching 15 bases. The junction had 7 bases not matched to a gene; V was cut back by 4 bases and J by 5 bases. This CDR3 contains 17 residues. From germline, CDR1 is LGHDT and CDR2 YNNKEL (reference sequence). The CDR3 coding sequence is TGTGCCAGCAGCCCCGGGACTAGCGGGAGGAAGGTAGATACGCAGTATTTT. Protein product: CASSPGTSGRKVDTQYF.

The chain uses TRBV5-1 and TRBJ2-7, with D possibly being TRBD1 (6 bases). Germline CDR1 and CDR2: SGHRS and YFSETQ. The CDR3 has 13 residues. V dropped 3 bases and J dropped 8 bases, with 15 bases sitting between them. Here the CDR3 DNA reads TGCGCCAGCAGCTCGGACAGTCCTGTTCAGCAGTACTTC. Its protein is CASSSDSPVQQYF. The full variable domain, in which reference TRBV5-1 and TRBJ2-7 provide the parts outside the CDR3, is KAGVTQTPRYLIKTRGQQVTLSCSPISGHRSVSWYQQTPGQGLQFLFEYFSETQRNKGNFPGRFSGRQFSNSRSEMNVSTLELGDSALYLCASSSDSPVQQYFGPGTRLTVT.

There are many counts of this clonotype. The V gene is TRBV6-2 or TRBV6-3, the J gene TRBJ2-7; D gene ambiguous. V shed 3 bases and J shed 6 bases, with 6 bases lying between them. The CDR3 is 11 residues long. The V gene's germline CDR1 is MNHEY and CDR2 SVGEGT. The CDR3 coding sequence is TGTGCCAGCAGTTATGGAGTCGAGCAGTACTTC. Protein: CASSYGVEQYF.

CDR3 in amino acids: CASTTTRLSSYNSPLHF. The DNA for the CDR3 is TGTGCCAGCACTACGACGCGGTTGAGCTCCTATAATTCACCCCTCCACTTT. This sequence joins TRBV6-2 or TRBV6-3 and TRBJ1-6; D not resolved. Trimming shortened V by 7 bases and J by 0 bases, and 16 bases separated the two germline ends. The CDR3 consists of 17 residues. Germline loops: CDR1 MNHEY, CDR2 SVGEGT.